Listed below are T cell receptor beta chains from one sample, sequenced in a study of blood T cell repertoires in COVID-19. The method was immunoSEQ multiplex PCR; TCRdb's version includes in-frame clones alone and lacks a portion of them. The data show roughly 30,000 clones, 80% to 90% seen once. The sequenced sample was peripheral blood. These receptors were taken from a human donor in a cohort sampled during active COVID-19. CDR3s include the opening cysteine and the closing phenylalanine or tryptophan. D genes are given only for firm matches. The listing skips clone size in some rows; elsewhere it reads once, few, many or a size class.

V	D	size	J	DNA	CDR3
TRBV2	TRBD2	-	TRBJ2-5	TGTGCCAGCTGTCCGCTGCGGGGGGGCCTCGGGGAGACCCAGTACTTC	CASCPLRGGLGETQYF
TRBV6-6	TRBD1	-	TRBJ1-3	TGTGCCAGCAGCTCGACAGGGGCTGGAAACACCATATATTTT	CASSSTGAGNTIYF
TRBV18	TRBD1	-	TRBJ1-5	TGTGCCAGCTCACCGGACAGGGTGGGACAGCCCCAGCATTTT	CASSPDRVGQPQHF
TRBV7-3	-	-	TRBJ2-1	TGTGCCAGCAGCTTAACAGGTGGGAGCTTATCAAATGAGCAGTTCTTC	CASSLTGGSLSNEQFF
TRBV11-2	-	-	TRBJ2-5	TGTGCCAGCAGCTTAACACAAGAGACCCAGTACTTC	CASSLTQETQYF
TRBV7-6	TRBD1	-	TRBJ2-7	TGTGCCAGCAGCTTCGGGACAGGTCTCCACGAGCAGTACTTC	CASSFGTGLHEQYF
TRBV30	-	-	TRBJ1-4	TGTGCCTGGAGTGTACGGGCAGGGAATAATGAAAAACTGTTTTTT	CAWSVRAGNNEKLFF
TRBV7-2	TRBD2	-	TRBJ2-7	TGTGCCAGCAGCTTCGGCGGGGGTAGCTCCTACGAGCAGTACTTC	CASSFGGGSSYEQYF
TRBV10-3	-	-	TRBJ1-1	TGTGCCATCAGTGAACGAGGGGGCACTGAAGCTTTCTTT	CAISERGGTEAFF
TRBV6-2/TRBV6-3	TRBD2	-	TRBJ2-3	TGTGCCAGCAGTTTACCAGTGGGCGGGGGAACGCAGTATTTT	CASSLPVGGGTQYF
TRBV5-1	TRBD1	-	TRBJ1-2	TGCGCCAGCAGCAAAGACAGGGGGTTGATCGGCTACACCTTC	CASSKDRGLIGYTF
TRBV3-1/TRBV3-2	TRBD2	-	TRBJ2-5	TGTGCCAGCAAATTCGGACTAGCGGTAAAAGAGACCCAGTACTTC	CASKFGLAVKETQYF
TRBV28	-	-	TRBJ2-5	TGTGCCAGCACCAAGGGGGGGGCGGGAGAGACCCAGTACTTC	CASTKGGAGETQYF
TRBV4-2	-	few	TRBJ1-2	TGTGCCAGCAGCCAACCCCCGGCGGGTGGCTACACCTTC	CASSQPPAGGYTF
TRBV18	-	-	TRBJ1-2	TGTGCCAGCTCACCCTCGACAGGAAACTATGGCTACACCTTC	CASSPSTGNYGYTF
TRBV3-1/TRBV3-2	TRBD2	-	TRBJ2-7	TGTGCCAGCAGCCAAGAGTTGGTACTAGCGGGGACCTACGAGCAGTACTTC	CASSQELVLAGTYEQYF
TRBV3-1/TRBV3-2	TRBD1	medium-sized	TRBJ2-7	TGTGCCAGCAGCCAAGTTCCAGGACAGGTAGTAAACGAGCAGTACTTC	CASSQVPGQVVNEQYF
TRBV29-1	-	-	TRBJ2-6	TGCAGCGTTGAGGGGCCAGGGTCTCCTGGGGCCAACGTCCTGACTTTC	CSVEGPGSPGANVLTF
TRBV11-2	-	-	TRBJ2-2	TGTGCCAGCAGCTCATGGGGCACAACGAACACCGGGGAGCTGTTTTTT	CASSSWGTTNTGELFF
TRBV30	-	-	TRBJ2-3	TGTGCCTGGAGTGGAACTAGGAAAGGGCTCACAGATACGCAGTATTTT	CAWSGTRKGLTDTQYF
TRBV7-8	-	-	TRBJ2-1	TGTGCCAGCAGCTTATTTAGCGTCGGACCATATTACAATGAGCAGTTCTTC	CASSLFSVGPYYNEQFF
TRBV6-2/TRBV6-3	-	once	TRBJ2-2	TGTGCCAGCAGCTTTAGGGGTGTCGGGGAGCTGTTTTTT	CASSFRGVGELFF
TRBV4-3	TRBD2	-	TRBJ2-1	TGCGCCAGCAGCCCCCTCGGGGGGTACTCCTACAATGAGCAGTTCTTC	CASSPLGGYSYNEQFF
TRBV7-9	-	once	TRBJ1-2	TGTGCCAGCAGCCCAGAAGTACAGGCCTATGGCTACACCTTC	CASSPEVQAYGYTF
TRBV9	TRBD1	-	TRBJ2-7	TGTGCCAGCAGCGCGCGGACAGGGTGGATTGGCGAGCAGTACTTC	CASSARTGWIGEQYF
TRBV4-1	-	few	TRBJ2-1	TGCGCCAGCAGCCAAGCTCGAGCGGGTGGCCGGGGTGAGCAGTTCTTC	CASSQARAGGRGEQFF
TRBV3-1/TRBV3-2	TRBD2	-	TRBJ2-2	TGTGCCAGCAGCCTCTCGGGGGGGCTGACCGGGGAGCTGTTTTTT	CASSLSGGLTGELFF
TRBV28	-	-	TRBJ1-6	TGTGCCAGCAGTAAGTCCGGACAGCTTAATTCACCCCTCCACTTT	CASSKSGQLNSPLHF
TRBV18	-	-	TRBJ1-4	TGTGCCAGCTCACCCCGAGGCACTAATGAAAAACTGTTTTTT	CASSPRGTNEKLFF
TRBV7-2	TRBD2	-	TRBJ2-7	TGTGCCAGCAGCTTGGGCGGGGGGCTCTCCTACGAGCAGTACTTC	CASSLGGGLSYEQYF
TRBV4-1	TRBD1	few	TRBJ2-7	TGCGCCAGCAGCCTAGGACAGGGGACGGTCTACGAGCAGTACTTC	CASSLGQGTVYEQYF
TRBV18	TRBD2	once	TRBJ2-7	TGTGCCAGCTCACCACCGAGTCTAGCGGGGGGTTACGAGCAGTACTTC	CASSPPSLAGGYEQYF
TRBV5-6	TRBD1	-	TRBJ1-5	TGTGCCAGCAGCAAACAGGGGAGCCTGAATCAGCCCCAGCATTTT	CASSKQGSLNQPQHF
TRBV4-1	TRBD1	-	TRBJ2-1	TGCGCCAGCAGCCTCAGACAGGGGGCCTACAATGAGCAGTTCTTC	CASSLRQGAYNEQFF
TRBV7-2	TRBD1	-	TRBJ2-7	TGTGCCAGCAGCTTACGGACAGGGGGCACGGACGAGCAGTACTTC	CASSLRTGGTDEQYF
TRBV5-5	-	-	TRBJ1-1	TGTGCCAGCAGCTTGGGTGGGGGGACTGAAGCTTTCTTT	CASSLGGGTEAFF
TRBV20-1	-	-	TRBJ1-1	TGCAGTGCCAAGGCGCAGGGTCGGGCTTTCTTT	CSAKAQGRAFF
TRBV5-1	TRBD2	-	TRBJ2-1	TGCGCCAGCAGCCCCTCCCCTCTAGCGGGGGGTTACAATGAGCAGTTCTTC	CASSPSPLAGGYNEQFF
TRBV7-6	-	-	TRBJ2-2	TGTGCCAGCAGCTCGCAGGGTCGGGTTCCCGGGGAGCTGTTTTTT	CASSSQGRVPGELFF
TRBV30	TRBD1	-	TRBJ2-7	TGTGCCTGGAGTGTAAGGGACAGCACTCCTGGCGAGCAGTACTTC	CAWSVRDSTPGEQYF
TRBV10-3	TRBD1	-	TRBJ1-4	TGTGCCATCAGTGAGGGCAGGGGGCGGGCTAATGAAAAACTGTTTTTT	CAISEGRGRANEKLFF
TRBV2	-	-	TRBJ2-2	TGTGCCAGCAGCGTAGCCGTTGGCGGGGAGCTGTTTTTT	CASSVAVGGELFF
TRBV5-1	TRBD1	-	TRBJ1-1	TGCGCCAGCAGCTTGGACGGCAGGGGGGCTGAAGCTTTCTTT	CASSLDGRGAEAFF
TRBV18	-	once	TRBJ1-1	TGTGCCAGCTCACCACCGGCAGGGGTGGTCGGCATGAACACTGAAGCTTTCTTT	CASSPPAGVVGMNTEAFF
TRBV25-1	TRBD2	-	TRBJ2-7	TGTGCCAGCAGTGGGGGGGGGTCCTACGAGCAGTACTTC	CASSGGGSYEQYF
TRBV27	-	-	TRBJ1-1	TGTGCCAGCAGTTTAGAGGGCATCACTGAAGCTTTCTTT	CASSLEGITEAFF
TRBV5-1	-	-	TRBJ2-3	TGCGCCAGCAGCGCGGAGGGGTGGGGTGGAGATACGCAGTATTTT	CASSAEGWGGDTQYF
TRBV28	TRBD1	-	TRBJ1-1	TGTGCCAGCAGTTTTGGGGACAGGGGGAACACTGAAGCTTTCTTT	CASSFGDRGNTEAFF
TRBV11-1	TRBD1	-	TRBJ2-7	TGTGCCAGCAGCACACAGGGGTCGCTCTACGAGCAGTACTTC	CASSTQGSLYEQYF
TRBV6-5	TRBD1	once	TRBJ1-1	TGTGCCAGCAGTTACTCGAACAGGGGCATGAACACTGAAGCTTTCTTT	CASSYSNRGMNTEAFF
TRBV7-7	-	-	TRBJ2-2	TGTGCTAGCAGCCAGAACCGGGACTTGAACACCGGGGAGCTGTTTTTT	CASSQNRDLNTGELFF
TRBV5-4	-	-	TRBJ2-2	TGTGCCAGCAGCTTGCAGGGCACAATGGGGACCGGGGAGCTGTTTTTT	CASSLQGTMGTGELFF
TRBV6-5	-	-	TRBJ2-7	TGTGCCAGCAGAACCCCGGGACCCTCCGGGAGAGAGCAGTACTTC	CASRTPGPSGREQYF
TRBV28	-	-	TRBJ2-7	TGTGCCAGCAGTGCCCTAACTAGCTCCTACGAGCAGTACTTC	CASSALTSSYEQYF